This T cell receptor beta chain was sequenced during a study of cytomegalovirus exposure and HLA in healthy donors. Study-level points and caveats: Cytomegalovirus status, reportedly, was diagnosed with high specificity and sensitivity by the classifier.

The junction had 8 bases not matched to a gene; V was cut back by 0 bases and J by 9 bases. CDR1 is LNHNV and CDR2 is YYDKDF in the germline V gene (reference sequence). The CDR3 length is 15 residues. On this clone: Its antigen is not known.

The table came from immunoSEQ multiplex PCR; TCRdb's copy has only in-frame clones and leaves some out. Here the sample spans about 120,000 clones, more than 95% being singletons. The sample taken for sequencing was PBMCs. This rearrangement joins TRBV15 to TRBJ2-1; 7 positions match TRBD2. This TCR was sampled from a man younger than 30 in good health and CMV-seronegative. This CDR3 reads CATSREAGAGAEQFF. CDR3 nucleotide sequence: TGTGCCACCAGCAGAGAGGCGGGAGCAGGAGCTGAGCAGTTCTTC.